Presented here are 2 T cell receptor beta chains from one specimen sequenced in a study of T-cell reconstitution after alpha-beta-depleted transplantation in children. Unique molecular identifiers were incorporated during preparation of the TCRbeta library. TCRdb processed the PCR reads anew with MiXCR; each CDR3 protein has one entry. The data show hundreds of thousands of distinct CDR3 sequences, around 9.5% seen once. Sequenced material: PBMCs from the stem cell graft donor, taken from the stem cell graft. These TCRs come from a human donor who donated a stem cell graft to a child with acute lymphoblastic leukemia.

This clonotype turned up a few times. The V and J genes are TRBV5-1 and TRBJ1-4; D remains ambiguous. V was clipped by 0 bases and J by 7 bases, with 13 bases between them. Germline V lookup: CDR1 SGHRS, CDR2 YFSETQ. The CDR3 is made up of 15 amino acids. CDR3 protein: CASSLVGSLGEKLFF. DNA for the CDR3: TGCGCCAGCAGCTTGGTCGGGTCATTGGGTGAAAAACTGTTTTTT.

This clonotype was recorded at least ten times. This sequence joins TRBV27 and TRBJ2-3, with D tentatively TRBD2 (6 bases). The V end lost 0 bases, the J end lost 0 bases, and 7 bases lay between the germline ends. Germline V gene sequence: CDR1 MNHEY, CDR2 SMNVEV (reference sequence). The CDR3 is 15 residues long. DNA of the CDR3: TGTGCCAGCAGTTTATCGCGGGGAAGCACAGATACGCAGTATTTT. It specifies CASSLSRGSTDTQYF.